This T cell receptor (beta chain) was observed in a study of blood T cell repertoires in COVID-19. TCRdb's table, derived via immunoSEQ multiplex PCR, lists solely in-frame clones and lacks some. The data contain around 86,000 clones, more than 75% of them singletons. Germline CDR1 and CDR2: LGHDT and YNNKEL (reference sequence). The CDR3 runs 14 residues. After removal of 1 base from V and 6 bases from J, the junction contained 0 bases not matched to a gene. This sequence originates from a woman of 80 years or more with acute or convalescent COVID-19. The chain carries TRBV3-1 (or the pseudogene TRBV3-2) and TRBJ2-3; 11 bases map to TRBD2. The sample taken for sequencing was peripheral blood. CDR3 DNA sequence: TGTGCCAGCAGCCAAGCTAGCGGGGGGGATACGCAGTATTTT. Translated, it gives CASSQASGGDTQYF.